This TCR beta chain was found in a study of beta chain features in type 1 diabetes. Study-level results: Researchers report that Type 1 diabetes patients had moderately but significantly shorter TCRB CDR3s across all four CD4+ subsets.

V was trimmed by 6 bases and J by 4 bases, leaving 15 bases between them. This CDR3 contains 14 residues. CDR1 LNHDA and CDR2 SQIVND come from the germline V gene (reference sequence). Every bit of the isolated RNA underwent reverse transcription, so sequencing read expressed TCRB transcripts. Libraries were prepared by immunoSEQ multiplex PCR; TCRdb keeps only in-frame clonotypes and omits some of them. The sample has 140,000 to 150,000 clones, under 11% seen once; the top ten hold less than 1.5%. Regarding this clone: Its antigen is still unknown.

This rearrangement joins TRBV19 to TRBJ2-5; D possibly corresponds to TRBD2 (5 bases). The sequencing input was naive CD4+ T cells from blood. The TCR was taken from a man between 18 and 29 years old in good health. CDR3 region: CASREAGGRETQYF. Written as DNA, the CDR3 is TGTGCCAGTAGGGAGGCAGGAGGCCGAGAGACCCAGTACTTC.